This T cell receptor beta chain stems from a study of cytomegalovirus exposure and HLA in healthy donors. The donors, nominally healthy at sampling, likely had unrecorded immune exposures. Study results and limitations: Most of the TCR beta V segments (in an earlier analysis) were productive either about 90% or about 30% of the time. Most likely, a cluster of highly shared sequence variants arose as a sequencing artifact. Later, an analysis found that common viral pathogens appeared to be linked with several of the most significant clusters.

The CDR3 covers 15 residues. Trimming pared 4 bases from V and 6 bases from J, leaving 16 bases between. Germline V gives CDR1 SGHRS, CDR2 YFSETQ. This clone showed up just a few times. The target antigen is unknown. The study ran its PCR with 60 Vbeta and 13 Jbeta primers. Repertoires were generated with immunoSEQ multiplex PCR, while TCRdb's copy carries only in-frame clones and drops some. The table lists 200,000 to 250,000 clones, about 85% of them singletons. The sequence derives from a human donor in good health. The V and J genes are TRBV5-1 and TRBJ1-4; no definite D call. Input material: PBMCs. The CDR3 sequence: CASSPGDVTDEKLFF. The CDR3 nucleotides read TGCGCCAGCAGCCCGGGAGATGTGACGGATGAAAAACTGTTTTTT.